This TCR beta chain was captured by sequencing in a study of T cell responses to AZD1222 COVID-19 vaccine. Broader study findings: When two AZD1222 doses had been given, Spike-specific TCR breadth and depth rose. Spike-spanning, vaccine-associated CD4 TCRs were dominant at 160-218 and 743-854. Donors in the cohort were predominantly white British and more often female, and clonal diversity was possibly underestimated.

For this clone: Antigen unknown.

Generated by immunoSEQ multiplex PCR, the TCRdb table keeps only in-frame clones and is missing some. In the table there are around 84,000 clones, 92% of which are singletons. The CDR3 is made up of 14 amino acids. Looked up from germline, CDR1 is MNHEY and CDR2 is SVGAGI. With 2 bases removed from V and 5 bases from J, the gap between germline ends came to 11 bases. This chain links TRBV6-5 with TRBJ2-3; D unresolved. Material: peripheral blood, obtained on day 0 of MenACWY control vaccination. This TCR was sampled from an adult in good health. The CDR3 region has the DNA TGTGCCAGCAGTTACGATCGGGTGGTAGATACGCAGTATTTT. Translating gives CASSYDRVVDTQYF.